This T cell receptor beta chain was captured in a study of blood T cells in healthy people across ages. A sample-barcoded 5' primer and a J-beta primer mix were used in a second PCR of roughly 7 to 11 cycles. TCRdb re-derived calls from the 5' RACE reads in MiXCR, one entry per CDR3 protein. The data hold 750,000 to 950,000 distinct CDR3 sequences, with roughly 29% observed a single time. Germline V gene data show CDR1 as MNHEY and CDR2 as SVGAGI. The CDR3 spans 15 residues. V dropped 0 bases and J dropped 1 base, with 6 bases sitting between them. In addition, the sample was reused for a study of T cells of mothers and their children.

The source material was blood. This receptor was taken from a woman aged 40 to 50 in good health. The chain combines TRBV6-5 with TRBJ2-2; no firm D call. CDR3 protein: CASSYSNRNTGELFF. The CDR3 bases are TGTGCCAGCAGTTACTCGAATCGGAACACCGGGGAGCTGTTTTTT.